Listed below are T cell receptor beta chains from one sample, sequenced in a study of T cells after yellow fever vaccination. TCRdb redid the calling of the 5' RACE reads with MiXCR, one entry per CDR3 protein. This sample yields fewer than 100,000 distinct CDR3 sequences, of which about 8.4% are seen a single time; 16% belongs to the top ten. Sequenced here: CD8+ T cells not binding an NS4B(214-222) dextramer, sorted from PBMCs, sampled less than 18 days after the first yellow fever vaccination. These receptors all come from a young man who received the YFV17D yellow fever vaccine. The CDR3 runs from the conserved cysteine through the conserved F or W. A D gene is named only where the DNA matches it firmly. Only part of the rows carry a size: once, few, many, or a class if the clone is expanded.

few	TRBV12-3/TRBV12-4	TRBJ2-7	TRBD2	CASSFQTSGGIYEQYF	TGTGCCAGCAGTTTCCAGACTAGCGGGGGCATCTACGAGCAGTACTTC
few	TRBV20-1	TRBJ1-5	-	CSARALNQPQHF	TGCAGTGCTAGGGCGTTAAATCAGCCCCAGCATTTT
few	TRBV18	TRBJ2-1	TRBD1	CASSPGQGVGEQFF	TGTGCCAGCTCCCCGGGACAGGGAGTAGGTGAGCAGTTCTTC
few	TRBV14	TRBJ2-3	-	CASSQVHTTDTQYF	TGTGCCAGCAGCCAAGTTCACACCACAGATACGCAGTATTTT
many	TRBV3-1	TRBJ2-1	-	CASSQDWSRVYNEQFF	TGTGCCAGCAGCCAAGATTGGTCGCGAGTGTACAATGAGCAGTTCTTC
few	TRBV4-1	TRBJ2-1	-	CASSQGGGTVNEQFF	TGCGCCAGCAGCCAAGGTGGAGGGACAGTCAATGAGCAGTTCTTC
few	TRBV29-1	TRBJ2-7	-	CSVYFTTGSEQYF	TGCAGCGTCTATTTTACCACAGGGTCCGAGCAGTACTTC
many	TRBV12-3/TRBV12-4	TRBJ2-5	TRBD2	CASSLGLAGETQYF	TGTGCCAGCAGTTTGGGACTAGCGGGGGAGACCCAGTACTTC
few	TRBV7-2	TRBJ1-5	-	CASSLAGNSNQPQHF	TGTGCCAGCAGCTTGGCGGGGAATAGCAATCAGCCCCAGCATTTT
-	TRBV20-1	TRBJ2-2	-	CSARRRVGGNLANTGELFF	TGCAGTGCTAGGCGCAGGGTGGGGGGTAACCTCGCGAACACCGGGGAGCTGTTTTTT